Listed below are T cell receptor beta chains from one sample, sequenced in a study of T cell repertoires in cytomegalovirus infection. MiXCR, applied by TCRdb to the reads, yields one record per CDR3 protein. The table lists 250,000 or so distinct CDR3 sequences, about 17% of them singletons. Sequencing was done on a sample of CD8+ T cells from PBMCs. The receptors shown here come from a human donor in good health (CMV status not recorded). Some clones in this sample may be carry-over from other donors' samples. CDR3s include the opening cysteine and the closing phenylalanine or tryptophan. The D gene is left open where the match is weak. The size of a clone is reported for some rows only, either as once, few or many, or as a class for expanded clones.

J gene	clone size	D gene	V gene	CDR3 DNA	CDR3 protein
TRBJ2-3	.	.	TRBV6-6	TGTGCCAGCAGTCTCCGACAAGCTAGCACAGATACGCAGTATTTT	CASSLRQASTDTQYF
TRBJ2-7	.	.	TRBV2	TGTGCCAGCAGTACCAGCAGGGCAGGTTGGGAGCAGTACTTC	CASSTSRAGWEQYF
TRBJ1-1	many	.	TRBV12-3/TRBV12-4	TGTGCCAGCAGAAGGGGGGACACTGAAGCTTTCTTT	CASRRGDTEAFF
TRBJ2-7	many	TRBD2	TRBV7-2	TGTGCCAGCAGCCCTGGACTAGCGGGGGGGCCCTACGAGCAGTACTTC	CASSPGLAGGPYEQYF
TRBJ2-7	few	.	TRBV5-1	TGCGCCAGCAGCATCGCTTCTGCGAGCTCCTACGAGCAGTACTTC	CASSIASASSYEQYF
TRBJ2-7	.	.	TRBV29-1	TGCAGCGGAGGGGGACCCCGCTCCTACGAGCAGTACTTC	CSGGGPRSYEQYF
TRBJ2-5	.	.	TRBV7-6	TGTGCCAGCAGCTTAGCGATGGAAGAGACCCAGTACTTC	CASSLAMEETQYF
TRBJ1-1	many	TRBD1	TRBV7-2	TGTGCCAGCAGCCAAGGGACAGGGTTACACACTGAAGCTTTCTTT	CASSQGTGLHTEAFF
TRBJ2-1	few	TRBD2	TRBV12-3/TRBV12-4	TGTGCCAGTAATAGCGGGGGGGAAGGCAATGAGCAGTTCTTC	CASNSGGEGNEQFF
TRBJ2-7	many	.	TRBV7-9	TGTGCCAGCAGCTTAATATCAAACGAGCAGTACTTC	CASSLISNEQYF
TRBJ2-5	few	.	TRBV7-9	TGTGCCAGCAGCCCCCCCGGTCAGAAAGAGACCCAGTACTTC	CASSPPGQKETQYF
TRBJ2-5	.	.	TRBV6-6	TGTGCCAGCAGTTACGTGCAGGCCAACTCCCAAGAGACCCAGTACTTC	CASSYVQANSQETQYF
TRBJ1-1	many	.	TRBV7-8	TGTGCCAGCAGCTTGCTGGCCGACAGTGAAGCTTTCTTT	CASSLLADSEAFF
TRBJ1-1	.	TRBD1	TRBV27	TGTGCCAGCAGTAAAGGACAGGGCGACGCTTTCTTT	CASSKGQGDAFF
TRBJ2-3	few	.	TRBV29-1	TGCAGCGTTGATACTGGGGTCCTTCCGGGCACAGATACGCAGTATTTT	CSVDTGVLPGTDTQYF
TRBJ1-2	few	.	TRBV7-9	TGTGCCAGCAGCTATGCACAGGGAGGGGTCTATGGCTACACCTTC	CASSYAQGGVYGYTF
TRBJ2-1	few	.	TRBV27	TGTGCCAGCAGTTTATTTTCTGGGGACAATGAGCAGTTCTTC	CASSLFSGDNEQFF
TRBJ1-2	.	TRBD1	TRBV12-3/TRBV12-4	TGTGCCAGCAGTTCGGACAGGGTCGATAACTATGGCTACACCTTC	CASSSDRVDNYGYTF
TRBJ2-2	.	.	TRBV2	TGTGCCAGCAGTGAAGGAGTTAGGGGGGGCGCCGGGGAGCTGTTTTTT	CASSEGVRGGAGELFF
TRBJ2-7	few	.	TRBV29-1	TGCAGCGTTGAAGTGTCGTCAGGAATCTCCTACGAGCAGTACTTC	CSVEVSSGISYEQYF
TRBJ2-1	few	TRBD1	TRBV6-5	TGTGCCAGCAGCCACGGGACAGGGTACATAAATGAGCAGTTCTTC	CASSHGTGYINEQFF
TRBJ2-7	.	TRBD1	TRBV5-6	TGTGCCAGCAGCTGGGGGACAGGATACTACGAGCAGTACTTC	CASSWGTGYYEQYF
TRBJ1-4	.	TRBD1	TRBV28	TGTGCCAGCAGTTTAGGGGGGACAGTTAATGAAAAACTGTTTTTT	CASSLGGTVNEKLFF
TRBJ1-1	many	.	TRBV7-6	TGTGCCAGCAGTCCCGGGACATTGAACACTGAAGCTTTCTTT	CASSPGTLNTEAFF
TRBJ1-1	many	.	TRBV6-5	TGTGCCAGCAGTTTCGGACCATTTGGGGTAATGAACACTGAAGCTTTCTTT	CASSFGPFGVMNTEAFF
TRBJ2-7	.	.	TRBV7-6	TGTGCCAGCAGCCCCGGGCTCCCCTTCGAGCAGTACTTC	CASSPGLPFEQYF
TRBJ1-1	.	.	TRBV25-1	TGTGCCAGCAGTGAGGGGGGCCCCTTAACTGAAGCTTTCTTT	CASSEGGPLTEAFF